This is a list of T cell receptor beta chains from one sample in a study of T cell responses to AZD1222 COVID-19 vaccine. Profiled with immunoSEQ multiplex PCR; TCRdb holds only in-frame clones, not every one. The sample holds some 150,000 clones, about 93% seen once. The starting material was peripheral blood, obtained on day 0 of AZD1222 vaccination. These TCRs come from an adult in good health. CDR3s include the opening cysteine and the closing phenylalanine or tryptophan. Fields, in order: D gene, V gene, CDR3 protein. A D gene is named only where the DNA matches it firmly.

TRBD1 | TRBV9 | CASSGDRSSEQYF
TRBD1 | TRBV19 | CASSLDRVNQPQHF
. | TRBV5-8 | CASSSRRDEQFF
. | TRBV18 | CASSPLPQDYEQYF
TRBD1 | TRBV9 | CASSATTGSNEQYF
. | TRBV19 | CASRHTGELFF
TRBD1 | TRBV27 | CASSPTRGPPLHF
. | TRBV19 | CATAAGFGNQPQHF
TRBD1 | TRBV29-1 | CSVEERQGVDEQFF
TRBD1 | TRBV19 | CASSTFGTGNLNQPQHF
. | TRBV28 | CASSLNTGELFF
TRBD1 | TRBV2 | CASSNLGTGRGNTGELFF
TRBD1 | TRBV3-1/TRBV3-2 | CASSQVGQPQETQYF
. | TRBV5-1 | CASSLGGTVSNQPQHF
TRBD1 | TRBV7-9 | CASSLEDRERKLFF
. | TRBV7-2 | CASSVNGIAQYF
TRBD2 | TRBV5-1 | CASSSPGSGGLGEQFF
. | TRBV6-5 | CASSYSYSGNTEAFF
TRBD1 | TRBV19 | CASSMGQGGYNEQFF
. | TRBV10-1 | CASSGSTGELFF
. | TRBV7-3 | CASSLSGGNTEAFF
. | TRBV5-5 | CASSLIVGIGGNTIYF
TRBD1 | TRBV7-2 | CASRSRTGTGEKLFF
. | TRBV9 | CASSVGVGSYEQYF
. | TRBV5-8 | CASSRRGREGNQPQHF
TRBD1 | TRBV2 | CANRWTGTYGYTF
. | TRBV2 | CASSSRRSYEQYF
. | TRBV5-4 | CASSPRGQNTEAFF
. | TRBV10-1 | CASWGFEETQYF
. | TRBV7-8 | CASSMDAPGLSHEQFF
. | TRBV6-5 | CASVQGNYGYTF
. | TRBV5-1 | CASSLEAYRYGYTF
. | TRBV2 | CASSEPGNYEQYF
. | TRBV9 | CASSVSGSPAFF
. | TRBV18 | CASSRTEKAFF
TRBD2 | TRBV11-2 | CASSSAGGRNEQFF
TRBD1 | TRBV30 | CAWRGGDRGRFEAFF
TRBD2 | TRBV10-3 | CAISHGTSGGSYNEQFF
. | TRBV5-1 | CASSLDDRYEQYF
TRBD1 | TRBV24-1 | CATSEAGQGAGELFF
. | TRBV11-2 | CASSLDPRSADYEQYF
TRBD1 | TRBV7-8 | CASSSFGTANYGYTF
TRBD2 | TRBV2 | CASRRLAGGADTQYF
TRBD2 | TRBV11-2 | CASSLGVVPGGPYNEQFF
. | TRBV6-5 | CASSGDQNEQFF
. | TRBV5-1 | CASSLWGDVVTDMQYF
. | TRBV28 | CASSFTGNTYNEQFF
TRBD1 | TRBV5-1 | CASTKGWTGADGYTF
TRBD2 | TRBV7-9 | CASSLAQSSGSHEQYF
. | TRBV6-6 | CASTGHLNTEAFF
. | TRBV29-1 | CSVILRTASSGNTIYF
. | TRBV2 | CASRGAAGLNTEAFF
. | TRBV2 | CASSGPGTGELFF
. | TRBV14 | CASRPGSWNSPLHF
TRBD1 | TRBV5-1 | CASSLETGVRKLFF
TRBD1 | TRBV7-2 | CASSLAGTGSEKLFF
TRBD2 | TRBV6-5 | CASSQTSGGPDTQYF
. | TRBV7-3 | CASSDGRDQPQHF
. | TRBV11-3 | CASSLDPGITNLGETQYF
TRBD1 | TRBV9 | CASSVGQSYYGYTF